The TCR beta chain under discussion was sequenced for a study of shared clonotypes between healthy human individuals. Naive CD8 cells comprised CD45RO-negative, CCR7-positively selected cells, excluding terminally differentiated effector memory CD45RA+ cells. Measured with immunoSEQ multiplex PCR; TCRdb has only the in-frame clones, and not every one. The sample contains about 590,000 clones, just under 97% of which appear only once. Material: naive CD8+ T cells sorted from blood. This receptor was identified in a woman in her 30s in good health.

CDR3: CASISAGLAGDEQYF. For the CDR3, the DNA is TGTGCCAGCATCTCAGCGGGACTAGCGGGAGACGAGCAGTACTTC. The chain joins TRBV28 to TRBJ2-7, with 14 bases matching TRBD2. CDR1 is MDHEN and CDR2 is SYDVKM in the germline V gene. Unmatched junction bases numbered 7, after V lost 7 bases and J lost 5 bases. The CDR3 loop spans 15 amino acids.